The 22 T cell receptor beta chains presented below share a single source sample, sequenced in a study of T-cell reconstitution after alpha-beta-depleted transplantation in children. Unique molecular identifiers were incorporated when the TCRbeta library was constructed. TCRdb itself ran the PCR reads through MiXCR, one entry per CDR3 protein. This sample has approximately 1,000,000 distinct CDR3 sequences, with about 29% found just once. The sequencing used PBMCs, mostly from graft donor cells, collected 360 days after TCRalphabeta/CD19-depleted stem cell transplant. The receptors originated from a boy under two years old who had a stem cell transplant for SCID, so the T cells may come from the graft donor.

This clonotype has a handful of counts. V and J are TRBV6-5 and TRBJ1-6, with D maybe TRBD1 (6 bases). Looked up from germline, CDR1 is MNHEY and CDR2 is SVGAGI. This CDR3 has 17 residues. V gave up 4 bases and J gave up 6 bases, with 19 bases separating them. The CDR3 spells CASSSVQGAGVNSPLHF. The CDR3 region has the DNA TGTGCCAGCAGTTCCGTACAGGGCGCGGGGGTTAATTCACCCCTCCACTTT.

In DNA, the CDR3 is TGTGCCAGCAGCAGCCGGACTAGCGGGTACGAGCAGTACTTC. As protein: CASSSRTSGYEQYF. The J gene is TRBJ2-7, the V gene TRBV7-9; 11 bases match TRBD2. The J segment lost 4 bases and the V segment lost 5 bases, leaving 4 bases of the junction unmatched. CDR1 is SEHNR, CDR2 FQNEAQ, per germline (reference sequence). The CDR3 loop spans 14 amino acids.

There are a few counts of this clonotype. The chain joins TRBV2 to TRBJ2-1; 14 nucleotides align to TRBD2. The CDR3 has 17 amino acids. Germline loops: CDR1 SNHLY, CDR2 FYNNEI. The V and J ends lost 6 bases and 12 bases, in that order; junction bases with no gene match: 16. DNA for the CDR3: TGTGCCAGCAGGGTCCGGTCGGGACTAGCGGGGGTAGACGTGCAGTTCTTC. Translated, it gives CASRVRSGLAGVDVQFF.

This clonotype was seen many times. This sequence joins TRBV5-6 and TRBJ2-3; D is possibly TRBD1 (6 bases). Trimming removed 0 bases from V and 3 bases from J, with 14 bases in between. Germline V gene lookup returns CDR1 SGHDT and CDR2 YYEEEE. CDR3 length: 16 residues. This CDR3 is CASSLAWAGVTDTQYF. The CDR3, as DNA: TGTGCCAGCAGCTTGGCCTGGGCAGGGGTGACAGATACGCAGTATTTT.

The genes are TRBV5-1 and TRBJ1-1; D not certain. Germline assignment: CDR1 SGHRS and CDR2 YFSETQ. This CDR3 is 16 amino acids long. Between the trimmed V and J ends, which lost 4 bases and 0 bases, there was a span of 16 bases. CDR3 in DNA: TGCGCCAGCAGCAGTTCCCTACATAGAATGAACACTGAAGCTTTCTTT. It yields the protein CASSSSLHRMNTEAFF.

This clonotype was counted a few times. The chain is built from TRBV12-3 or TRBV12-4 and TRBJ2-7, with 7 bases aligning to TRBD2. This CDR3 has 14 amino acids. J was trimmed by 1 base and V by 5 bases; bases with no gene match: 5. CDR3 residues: CASSLLAVSYEQYF. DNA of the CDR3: TGTGCCAGCAGTCTCCTAGCGGTTTCCTACGAGCAGTACTTC.

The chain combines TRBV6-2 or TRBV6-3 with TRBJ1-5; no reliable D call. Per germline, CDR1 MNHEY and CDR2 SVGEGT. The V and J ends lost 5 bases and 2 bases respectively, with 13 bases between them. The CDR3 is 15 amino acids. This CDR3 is CASSPDLDGNQPQHF. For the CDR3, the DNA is TGTGCCAGCAGTCCGGATCTGGATGGCAATCAGCCCCAGCATTTT.

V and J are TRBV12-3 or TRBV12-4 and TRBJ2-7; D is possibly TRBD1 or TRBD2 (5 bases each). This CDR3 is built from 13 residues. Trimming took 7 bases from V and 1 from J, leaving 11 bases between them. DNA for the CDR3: TGTGCCAGCACCCGGGACCTATCCTACGAGCAGTACTTC. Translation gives CASTRDLSYEQYF.

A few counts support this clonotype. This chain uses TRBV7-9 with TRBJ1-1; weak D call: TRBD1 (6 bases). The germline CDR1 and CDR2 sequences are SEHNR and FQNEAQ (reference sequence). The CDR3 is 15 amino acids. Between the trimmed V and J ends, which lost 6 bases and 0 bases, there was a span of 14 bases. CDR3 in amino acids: CASSHTGTMNTEAFF. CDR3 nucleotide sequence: TGTGCCAGCAGTCATACAGGGACCATGAACACTGAAGCTTTCTTT.

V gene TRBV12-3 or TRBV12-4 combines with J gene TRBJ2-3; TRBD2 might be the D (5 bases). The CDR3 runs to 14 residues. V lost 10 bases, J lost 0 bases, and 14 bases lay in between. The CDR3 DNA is TGTGCCACACAACTAGGTTCTAGCACAGATACGCAGTATTTT. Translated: CATQLGSSTDTQYF.

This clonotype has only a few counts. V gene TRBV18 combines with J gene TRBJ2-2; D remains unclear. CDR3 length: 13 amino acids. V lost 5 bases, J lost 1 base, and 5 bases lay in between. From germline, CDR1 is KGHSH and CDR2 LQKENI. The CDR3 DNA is TGTGCCAGCTCAGCCATGAACACCGGGGAGCTGTTTTTT. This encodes CASSAMNTGELFF.

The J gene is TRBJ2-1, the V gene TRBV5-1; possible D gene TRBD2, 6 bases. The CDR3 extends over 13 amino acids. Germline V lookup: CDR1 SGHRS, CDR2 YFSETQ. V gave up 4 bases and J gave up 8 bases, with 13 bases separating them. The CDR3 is CASSPEGAYEQFF. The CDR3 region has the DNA TGCGCCAGCAGCCCGGAGGGTGCCTATGAGCAGTTCTTC.

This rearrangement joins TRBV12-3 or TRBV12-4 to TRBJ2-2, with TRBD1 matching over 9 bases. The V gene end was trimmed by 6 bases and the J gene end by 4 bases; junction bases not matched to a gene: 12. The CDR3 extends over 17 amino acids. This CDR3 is CASSIRGGQGGTGELFF. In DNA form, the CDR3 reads TGTGCCAGCAGCATCCGCGGGGGACAGGGCGGCACCGGGGAGCTGTTTTTT.

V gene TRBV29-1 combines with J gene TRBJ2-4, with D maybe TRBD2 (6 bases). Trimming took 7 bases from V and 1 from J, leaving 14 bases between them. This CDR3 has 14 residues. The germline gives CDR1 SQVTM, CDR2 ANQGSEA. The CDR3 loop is CSASIGGAKNIQYF. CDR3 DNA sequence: TGCAGCGCTAGCATTGGGGGGGCCAAAAACATTCAGTACTTC.

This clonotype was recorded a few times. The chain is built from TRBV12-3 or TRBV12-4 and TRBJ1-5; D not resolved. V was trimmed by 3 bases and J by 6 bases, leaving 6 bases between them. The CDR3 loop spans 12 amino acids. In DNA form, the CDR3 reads TGTGCCAGCAGTTTCCTGGCTCAGCCCCAGCATTTT. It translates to CASSFLAQPQHF.

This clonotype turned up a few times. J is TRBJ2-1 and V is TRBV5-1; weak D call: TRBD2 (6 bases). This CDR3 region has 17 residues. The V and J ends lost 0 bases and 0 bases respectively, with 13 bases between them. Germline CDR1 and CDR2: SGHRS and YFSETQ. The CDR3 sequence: CASSLGATGGSYNEQFF. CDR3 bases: TGCGCCAGCAGCTTGGGCGCAACCGGGGGCTCCTACAATGAGCAGTTCTTC.

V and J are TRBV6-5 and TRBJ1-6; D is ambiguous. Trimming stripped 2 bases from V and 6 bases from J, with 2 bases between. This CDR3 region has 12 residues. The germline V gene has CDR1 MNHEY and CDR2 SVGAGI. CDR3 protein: CASSYTNSPLHF. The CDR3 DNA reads TGTGCCAGCAGTTACACTAATTCACCCCTCCACTTT.

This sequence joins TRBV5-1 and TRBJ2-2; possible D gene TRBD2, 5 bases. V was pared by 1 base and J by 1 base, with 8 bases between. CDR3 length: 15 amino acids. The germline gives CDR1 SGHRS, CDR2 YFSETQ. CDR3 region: CASSLIGGNTGELFF. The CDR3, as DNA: TGCGCCAGCAGCTTGATCGGAGGGAACACCGGGGAGCTGTTTTTT.

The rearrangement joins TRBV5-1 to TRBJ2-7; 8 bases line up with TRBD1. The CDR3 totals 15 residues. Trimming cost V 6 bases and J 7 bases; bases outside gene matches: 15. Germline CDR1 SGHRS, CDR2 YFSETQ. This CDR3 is CASKGGQGFAIEQYF. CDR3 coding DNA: TGCGCCAGCAAGGGCGGACAGGGCTTCGCTATAGAGCAGTACTTC.

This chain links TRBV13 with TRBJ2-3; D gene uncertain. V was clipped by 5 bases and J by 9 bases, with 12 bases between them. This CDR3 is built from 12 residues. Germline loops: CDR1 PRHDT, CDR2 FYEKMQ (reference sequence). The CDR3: CASSPTKDTQYF. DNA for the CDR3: TGTGCCAGCAGCCCAACAAAGGACACGCAGTATTTT.

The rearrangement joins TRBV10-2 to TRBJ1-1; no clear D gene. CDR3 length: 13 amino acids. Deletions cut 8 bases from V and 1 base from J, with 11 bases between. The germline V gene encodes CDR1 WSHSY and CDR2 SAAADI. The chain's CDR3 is CASAGPTNTEAFF. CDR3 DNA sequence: TGCGCCAGCGCTGGGCCGACGAACACTGAAGCTTTCTTT.

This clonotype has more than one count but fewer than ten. CDR3 DNA: TGCGCCAGCAGCAAGGAAAGTAGAGGGATCTACAATGAGCAGTTCTTC. Protein sequence: CASSKESRGIYNEQFF. The rearrangement links TRBV5-1 to TRBJ2-1, with a weak D call TRBD2 (5 bases). The CDR3 is 16 amino acids. Germline-derived CDR1 and CDR2 are SGHRS and YFSETQ. Trimming removed 4 bases at V and 3 bases at J, with 17 bases between.